This T cell receptor (beta chain) was observed in a study of blood T cells in healthy people across ages. This clonotype was found a few times. Its antigen is as yet unknown. This CDR3 is built from 15 residues. V gave up 1 base and J gave up 1 base, with 11 bases separating them. CDR1 is MGHRA and CDR2 is YSYEKL in the germline V gene. Then a second PCR, running roughly 7 to 12 cycles, was carried out with a sample-barcoded 5' primer and a J-beta primer mix. TCRdb reprocessed the 5' RACE reads via MiXCR and lists one record per CDR3 protein. The sample contains 1,800,000 or so distinct CDR3 sequences, 35% to 50% of which appear only once. Study results and caveats: In older individuals, TCR beta diversity per million T cells was lower, falling roughly linearly with age.

Material: blood. V usage is TRBV4-1 and J usage is TRBJ2-7, with D tentatively TRBD2 (6 bases). This clonotype was obtained from a human donor in good health. The CDR3 DNA reads as TGCGCCAGCAGCCAAGGGAGGGGACTTTCCTACGAGCAGTACTTC. Translation gives CASSQGRGLSYEQYF.